This TCR beta chain originates from a study of T cells in Graves' hyperthyroidism and ophthalmopathy. Study background: Prior to any treatment, at the point of initial diagnosis, peripheral blood was collected. Findings and caveats of the study: Blood also held most thyroid clonotypes expanded beyond 0.001.

The investigators amplified TCR beta CDR3 regions from RNA transcripts. HTBI primers were employed in a first-round RT-PCR of the TCR CDR3. From the multiplex PCR reads, TCRdb called clonotypes with MiXCR, one entry per CDR3 protein. The sample yields over 650,000 distinct CDR3 sequences, about 17% seen once. Diagnosis of hyperthyroidism was new in patients aged 18 to 65, and its duration was under 2 months. Exclusion of a patient resulted from uncontrolled infection, other autoimmune disease, pregnancy or lactation. Germline CDR1 and CDR2: SEHNR and FQNEAQ (reference sequence). Deletions cut 1 base from V and 8 bases from J, with 9 bases between. The CDR3 runs to 13 residues. This clonotype was picked up many times. Its antigen is still unknown.

The clonotype originates from a man younger than 30 with Graves' hyperthyroidism. The sequencing input was blood. The chain is built from TRBV7-9 and TRBJ2-4; D is possibly TRBD2 (5 bases). The CDR3 reads CASSLGGRDIQYF. Here the CDR3 DNA reads TGTGCCAGCAGCTTAGGAGGGAGAGACATTCAGTACTTC.